This paragraph reports one T cell receptor beta chain. Its antigen is unknown. Other DNA sequences in this specimen translate into the identical CDR3. The sample belongs to a study of shared clonotypes between healthy human individuals. General study results and limits: Researchers sampled blood only, noting tissue repertoires likely differ.

Looked up from germline, CDR1 is MGHRA and CDR2 is YSYEKL. The CDR3 consists of 15 residues. V was clipped by 2 bases and J by 5 bases; unmatched bases: 6. Splitting of each subset's genomic DNA was done evenly across several immunoSEQ plates. This table comes from immunoSEQ multiplex PCR, and its TCRdb copy is limited to in-frame clones, with some not included. The table shows over 850,000 clones, with about 80% occurring only once. Sequencing was performed on memory CD4+ T cells from PBMCs. Subset here: CD45RA-negative fraction. This sequence originates from a man aged 18 to 29 in good health. Some clones in this sample may be carry-over from other donors' samples. The chain joins TRBV4-1 to TRBJ1-2; 9 nucleotides align to TRBD1. The CDR3 spells CASSQPGQGVYGYTF. In DNA form, the CDR3 reads TGCGCCAGCAGCCAACCGGGACAGGGAGTGTATGGCTACACCTTC.